Listed below are T cell receptor beta chains from one sample, sequenced in a study of naive and memory T cell subsets. TCRdb reanalysed the UMI-ligation and nested PCR reads using MiXCR and keeps one entry per CDR3 protein. The table includes about 85,000 distinct CDR3 sequences, approximately 14% detected once. Sequenced sample: central memory CD4+ T cells from blood. The receptors here all came from a human donor in good health. The CDR3 runs from the conserved cysteine through the conserved F or W. D genes are given only for firm matches. Rows give clone size only sometimes, using once, few, many, or a class for an expanded clone.

>TRBJ2-5|14|TRBV2|.|.
TGTGCCAGCAGTGAAGAGGCAGGGCTAGAGACCCAGTACTTC
CASSEEAGLETQYF
>TRBJ1-4|17|TRBV30|.|.
TGTGCCTGGAGTGTACGAGGTTTACAGGGTGGTAATGAAAAACTGTTTTTT
CAWSVRGLQGGNEKLFF
>TRBJ2-3|15|TRBV20-1|few|.
TGCAGTGCTAGAGATGGCGGGCTACGCACAGATACGCAGTATTTT
CSARDGGLRTDTQYF
>TRBJ2-4|14|TRBV12-3/TRBV12-4|many|TRBD1
TGTGCCAGCAACCTGGACAGGGCCAAAAACATTCAGTACTTC
CASNLDRAKNIQYF
>TRBJ2-7|15|TRBV3-1|few|.
TGTGCCAGCAGCCAAGGTTTAGGGGGTTCCTACGAGCAGTACTTC
CASSQGLGGSYEQYF
>TRBJ2-7|14|TRBV25-1|few|TRBD2
TGTGCCAGCAGTAGAGCGGGGATGATGTACGAGCAGTACTTC
CASSRAGMMYEQYF
>TRBJ2-1|15|TRBV11-2|few|TRBD2
TGTGCCAGCAGCCTGACTAGCGGGAGCCGCAATGAGCAGTTCTTC
CASSLTSGSRNEQFF
>TRBJ1-2|14|TRBV7-3|.|TRBD1
TGTGCCAGCGCGGTCGGGACAGGGTATCACGGCTACACCTTC
CASAVGTGYHGYTF
>TRBJ2-5|15|TRBV7-2|many|TRBD2
TGTGCCAGCAGCTTGCGGGGGGGCCCGCGGGAGACCCAGTACTTC
CASSLRGGPRETQYF
>TRBJ2-7|15|TRBV28|few|.
TGTGCCAGCAGGGTCGGACGTAGTCGAAACTACGAGCAGTACTTC
CASRVGRSRNYEQYF
>TRBJ2-1|13|TRBV27|.|.
TGTGCCAGCAGACGAGACCAGGGGAATGAGCAGTTCTTC
CASRRDQGNEQFF
>TRBJ2-5|16|TRBV9|many|TRBD2
TGTGCCAGCAGCGAGACTAGCGGGGACTTCCAAGAGACCCAGTACTTC
CASSETSGDFQETQYF
>TRBJ1-1|13|TRBV10-3|.|.
TGTGCCATCAGTCTGGACGGGAGCCTGGAGGCTTTCTTT
CAISLDGSLEAFF
>TRBJ2-7|16|TRBV7-9|few|.
TGTGCCAGCAGACCAACCGGGACCGGACCCTCCTACGAGCAGTACTTC
CASRPTGTGPSYEQYF
>TRBJ1-2|14|TRBV6-6|few|.
TGTGCCAGCAGCTTTCAAGGGGACGGCTATGGCTACACCTTC
CASSFQGDGYGYTF
>TRBJ1-1|17|TRBV7-2|few|TRBD1
TGTGCCAGCAGCTTAAGAGGGGGCCCCTCATCGAACACTGAAGCTTTCTTT
CASSLRGGPSSNTEAFF
>TRBJ1-1|12|TRBV12-3/TRBV12-4|many|.
TGTGCCAGCAGTTTAGGGAAATTTGAAGCTTTCTTT
CASSLGKFEAFF
>TRBJ2-1|16|TRBV19|.|TRBD2
TGTGCCAGTAGTATAGGTGCTAGCGGATTTTACAATGAGCAGTTCTTC
CASSIGASGFYNEQFF
>TRBJ1-1|13|TRBV5-4|few|.
TGTGCCAGCAGCTTTCTGGAGGGGACCCGAACTTTCTTT
CASSFLEGTRTFF
>TRBJ1-4|12|TRBV12-3/TRBV12-4|few|.
TGTGCCAGCTCACAGGGAGAGGAAAAACTGTTTTTT
CASSQGEEKLFF
>TRBJ2-1|14|TRBV20-1|many|.
TGCAGTGCTAGAGACAGGGCGGCCTACAATGAGCAGTTCTTC
CSARDRAAYNEQFF
>TRBJ2-5|15|TRBV20-1|.|.
TGCAGTGCTAGGAGGACGGGGAGAGACCAAGAGACCCAGTACTTC
CSARRTGRDQETQYF
>TRBJ2-1|16|TRBV5-6|many|.
TGTGCCAGCAGCTCGGGCTCGGGGGGCGGGTTGTATGAGCAGTTCTTC
CASSSGSGGGLYEQFF
>TRBJ1-6|16|TRBV7-2|.|TRBD1
TGTGCCAGCAGGGCCCCGGTACAGGGGCAGAATTCACCCCTCCACTTT
CASRAPVQGQNSPLHF
>TRBJ2-3|14|TRBV11-2|few|.
TGTGCCAGCAGCTTAGGACCGGCGGGAGATACGCAGTATTTT
CASSLGPAGDTQYF
>TRBJ2-7|12|TRBV20-1|.|.
TGCAGTGCCCGGACCCCAGGAGCTGAGCAGTACTTC
CSARTPGAEQYF
>TRBJ2-1|12|TRBV28|.|TRBD1
TGTGCCAGCAGTTTAATGGACAGGGAGCAGTTCTTC
CASSLMDREQFF
>TRBJ2-7|14|TRBV10-3|.|.
TGTGCCATCAAGGACAGTACGAGTTCCTACGAGCAGTACTTC
CAIKDSTSSYEQYF
>TRBJ2-1|13|TRBV10-3|.|TRBD1
TGTGCCATCAGAGAGGGACAGCTCAATGAGCAGTTCTTC
CAIREGQLNEQFF